This TCR beta chain is drawn from a study of blood T cells in healthy people across ages. Points from the study as a whole: The long-lived group displayed more naive CD4+ cells, plus higher diversity, than the aged donors did. Changes seen in expanded clonotypes were possibly confounded by donor CMV status left unknown.

Then a second PCR, running about 6 to 12 cycles, was carried out with a sample-barcoded 5' primer and a J-beta primer mix. Every molecule of cDNA carried a tag from a template-switch adaptor with 12 random nucleotides. Every sample returned 2.5 million or more CDR3-containing paired-end reads. One entry per CDR3 protein, called by TCRdb with MiXCR from the 5' RACE reads. The sample has roughly 1,500,000 distinct CDR3 sequences; about 31% are singletons. As for this clonotype: What it binds is unknown.

The sequence was obtained from a woman aged 30 to 39 in good health. The sample taken for sequencing was blood.

This CDR3 reads CASSQDLAGTNEQYF. The CDR3 DNA sequence: TGTGCCAGCAGCCAAGATCTCGCGGGGACTAACGAGCAGTACTTC. This rearrangement joins TRBV3-1 to TRBJ2-5, with TRBD2 matching over 7 bases. The assigned J gene may be wrong: the sequence end matches TRBJ2-7 better. The CDR3 runs 15 residues. Germline CDR1 and CDR2: LGHDT and YNNKEL (reference sequence).